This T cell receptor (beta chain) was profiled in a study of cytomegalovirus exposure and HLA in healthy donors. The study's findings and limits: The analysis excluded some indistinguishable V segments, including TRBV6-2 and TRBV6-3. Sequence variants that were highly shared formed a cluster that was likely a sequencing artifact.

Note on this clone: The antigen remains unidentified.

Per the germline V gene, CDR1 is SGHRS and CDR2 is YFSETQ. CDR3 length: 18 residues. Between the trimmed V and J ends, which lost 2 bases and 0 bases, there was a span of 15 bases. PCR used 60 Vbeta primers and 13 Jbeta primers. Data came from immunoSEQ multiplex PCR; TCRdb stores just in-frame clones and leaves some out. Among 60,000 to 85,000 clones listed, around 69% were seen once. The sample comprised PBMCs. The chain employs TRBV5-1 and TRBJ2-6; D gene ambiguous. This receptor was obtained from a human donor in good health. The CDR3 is CASSFDEHTRSGANVLTF. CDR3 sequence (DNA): TGCGCCAGCAGCTTCGATGAGCATACCCGCTCTGGGGCCAACGTCCTGACTTTC.